This T cell receptor (beta chain) was found in a study of T-cell reconstitution after alpha-beta-depleted transplantation in children. Comment on this clonotype: A much larger clone sits a single nucleotide away, making a read error possible.

Unique molecular identifiers were used to barcode this TCRbeta library. TCRdb re-called the PCR reads with MiXCR, one entry per CDR3 protein. Here the sample spans 700,000 or so distinct CDR3 sequences, about an eighth being singletons. Germline trimming cut 3 bases from V and 4 bases from J; bases unmatched to any gene: 13. Germline V lookup: CDR1 SGHDN, CDR2 FVKESK. CDR3 length: 18 residues. The rearrangement links TRBV14 to TRBJ2-1; TRBD2 aligns across 9 bases. The TCR sequence derives from a girl aged 2-9 years with congenital amegakaryocytic thrombocytopenia, due to receive a stem cell transplant. The sample in question was PBMCs, obtained before TCRalphabeta/CD19-depleted stem cell transplant. The CDR3 spells CASSHSGGRARTYNEQFF. Here the CDR3 DNA reads TGTGCCAGCAGCCATTCGGGCGGGAGGGCCAGAACTTACAATGAGCAGTTCTTC.